The rows below give T cell receptor beta chains drawn from one sample of a study of Graves' ophthalmopathy and Graves' hyperthyroidism. TCRdb fed the multiplex PCR reads into MiXCR, producing one record per CDR3 protein. The data show some 350,000 distinct CDR3 sequences, about a sixth seen once. The sequencing sample was made of peripheral blood. The source is an adult woman with stable Graves' hyperthyroidism. Each CDR3 is given with its conserved first and last residue. D genes are given only for firm matches. Part of the rows lack a size; the others show once, few, many or a class for expanded clones.

size: few; J: TRBJ1-2; V: TRBV6-1; D: .; CDR3: CASRSQGRYGYTF; DNA: TGTGCCAGCAGATCACAGGGACGCTATGGCTACACCTTC
size: once; J: TRBJ2-4; V: TRBV6-8; D: .; CDR3: CASSAGQEGDRSKNIQYF; DNA: TGTGCCAGCAGTGCTGGACAGGAGGGGGATCGGTCCAAAAACATTCAGTACTTC
size: many; J: TRBJ2-7; V: TRBV7-6; D: .; CDR3: CASSLESSSYEQYF; DNA: TGTGCCAGCAGCTTAGAGAGCAGCTCCTACGAGCAGTACTTC
size: many; J: TRBJ2-5; V: TRBV12-3/TRBV12-4; D: TRBD2; CDR3: CASRPTGTRSETQYF; DNA: TGTGCCAGCAGGCCAACCGGGACTAGGAGTGAGACCCAGTACTTC
size: many; J: TRBJ1-1; V: TRBV19; D: TRBD1; CDR3: CASSLTGHGTEAFF; DNA: TGTGCCAGTAGTTTGACAGGGCACGGGACTGAAGCTTTCTTT
size: many; J: TRBJ1-2; V: TRBV30; D: TRBD1; CDR3: CASSEGAGFYGYTF; DNA: TGTGCCTCTTCTGAGGGGGCGGGCTTCTATGGCTACACCTTC
size: many; J: TRBJ2-5; V: TRBV29-1; D: .; CDR3: CSVGGRGRETQYF; DNA: TGCAGCGTTGGTGGCAGGGGGAGGGAGACCCAGTACTTC
size: many; J: TRBJ1-2; V: TRBV7-2; D: TRBD1; CDR3: CASSRTAGGKATNYGYTF; DNA: TGTGCCAGCAGCCGGACGGCAGGGGGCAAAGCTACTAACTATGGCTACACCTTC
size: many; J: TRBJ1-2; V: TRBV20-1; D: .; CDR3: CSATGDYYGYTF; DNA: TGCAGTGCTACAGGGGACTACTATGGCTACACCTTC
size: many; J: TRBJ2-2; V: TRBV7-3; D: TRBD1; CDR3: CASSSSGQGFSGELFF; DNA: TGTGCCAGCAGCTCCTCGGGACAGGGTTTTTCCGGGGAGCTGTTTTTT
size: many; J: TRBJ2-7; V: TRBV10-3; D: TRBD1; CDR3: CAISQGQGAQYF; DNA: TGTGCCATCAGTCAGGGACAGGGAGCCCAGTACTTC
size: many; J: TRBJ2-5; V: TRBV5-4; D: TRBD1; CDR3: CASTRTGALETQYF; DNA: TGTGCCAGCACCCGGACAGGGGCCCTCGAGACCCAGTACTTC
size: many; J: TRBJ1-1; V: TRBV4-3; D: .; CDR3: CASSLTPGIEAFF; DNA: TGCGCCAGCAGCCTCACCCCGGGGATTGAAGCTTTCTTT
size: many; J: TRBJ1-6; V: TRBV3-1; D: .; CDR3: CASSQDGGGSYNSPLHF; DNA: TGTGCCAGCAGCCAAGACGGAGGGGGGTCCTATAATTCACCCCTCCACTTT
size: many; J: TRBJ2-7; V: TRBV27; D: TRBD2; CDR3: CASSLRQTGGYEQYF; DNA: TGTGCCAGCAGTTTACGGCAGACCGGGGGGTACGAGCAGTACTTC
size: .; J: TRBJ1-6; V: TRBV12-3/TRBV12-4; D: TRBD1; CDR3: CASTQGADSPLHF; DNA: TGTGCCAGTACGCAGGGGGCGGACTCACCCCTCCACTTT
size: many; J: TRBJ2-4; V: TRBV6-2/TRBV6-3; D: .; CDR3: CASSYSRGENIQYF; DNA: TGTGCCAGCAGTTACTCACGAGGAGAAAACATTCAGTACTTC